This T cell receptor beta chain was found in a study of CD8 T cells in Susac syndrome. V was cut by 0 bases and J by 7 bases, with 7 bases left in between. The CDR3 has 11 residues. Germline V gene sequence: CDR1 GTSNPN, CDR2 SVGIG (reference sequence). Sequencing targeted TCR beta in T cells from blood (CD8+ and CD4+). While CD8+ and CD4+ T cells were isolated negatively, TEMRA cells were enriched by FACS. With random hexamers, 0.5 to 1 ug RNA was reverse transcribed. Multiplex immunoSEQ PCR targeted 54 Vbeta and 13 Jbeta TCR beta segments. TCRdb called the immunoSEQ multiplex PCR reads again in MiXCR, with one record for every CDR3 protein. Of 330,000 or so distinct CDR3 sequences listed, 75% to 90% are singletons.

The receptor comes from a human donor with multiple sclerosis. Material: CD8+ T cells from PBMCs. The V and J genes are TRBV30 and TRBJ2-7; D gene ambiguous. The CDR3 DNA follows: TGTGCCTGGAGTGTGGTGCAAGAGCAGTACTTC. This encodes CAWSVVQEQYF. The full variable domain, in which reference TRBV30 and TRBJ2-7 provide the parts outside the CDR3, is SQTIHQWPATLVQPVGSPLSLECTVEGTSNPNLYWYRQAAGRGLQLLFYSVGIGQISSEVPQNLSASRPQDRQFILSSKKLLLSDSGFYLCAWSVVQEQYFGPGTRLTVT.